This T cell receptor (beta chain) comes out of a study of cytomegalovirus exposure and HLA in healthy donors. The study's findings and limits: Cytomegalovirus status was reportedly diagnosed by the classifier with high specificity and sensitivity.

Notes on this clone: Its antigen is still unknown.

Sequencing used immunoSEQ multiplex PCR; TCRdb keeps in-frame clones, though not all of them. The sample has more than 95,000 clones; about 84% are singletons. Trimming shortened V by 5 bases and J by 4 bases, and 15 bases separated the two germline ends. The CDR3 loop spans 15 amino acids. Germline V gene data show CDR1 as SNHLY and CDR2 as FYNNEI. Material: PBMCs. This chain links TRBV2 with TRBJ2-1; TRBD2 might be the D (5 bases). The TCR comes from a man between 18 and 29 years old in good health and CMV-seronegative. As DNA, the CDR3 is TGTGCCAGCAGTATTAAAGCGGCATCTTACAATGAGCAGTTCTTC. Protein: CASSIKAASYNEQFF.